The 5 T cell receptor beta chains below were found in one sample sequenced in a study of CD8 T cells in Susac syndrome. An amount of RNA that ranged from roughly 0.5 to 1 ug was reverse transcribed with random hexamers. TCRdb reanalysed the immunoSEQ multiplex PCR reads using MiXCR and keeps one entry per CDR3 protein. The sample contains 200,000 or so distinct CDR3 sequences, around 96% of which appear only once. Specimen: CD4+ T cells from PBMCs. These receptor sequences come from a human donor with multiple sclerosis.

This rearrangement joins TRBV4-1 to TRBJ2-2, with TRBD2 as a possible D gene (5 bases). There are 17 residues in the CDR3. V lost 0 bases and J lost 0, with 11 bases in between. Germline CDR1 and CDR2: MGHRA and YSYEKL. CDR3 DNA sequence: TGCGCCAGCAGCCAAGAGGCGGGTGGGGCGAACACCGGGGAGCTGTTTTTT. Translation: CASSQEAGGANTGELFF.

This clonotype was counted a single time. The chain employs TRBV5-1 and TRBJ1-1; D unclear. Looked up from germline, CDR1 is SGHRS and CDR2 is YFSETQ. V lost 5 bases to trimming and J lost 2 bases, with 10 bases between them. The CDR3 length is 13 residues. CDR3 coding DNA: TGCGCCAGCAGATGGGGAGAAAACACTGAAGCTTTCTTT. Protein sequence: CASRWGENTEAFF.

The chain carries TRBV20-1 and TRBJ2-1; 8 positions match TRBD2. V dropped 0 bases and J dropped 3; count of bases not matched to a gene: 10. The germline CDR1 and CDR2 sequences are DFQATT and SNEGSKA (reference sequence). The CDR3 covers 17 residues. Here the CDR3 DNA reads TGCAGTGCTAGAGATTCGGGGGGGGCGCTGAACTACAATGAGCAGTTCTTC. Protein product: CSARDSGGALNYNEQFF.

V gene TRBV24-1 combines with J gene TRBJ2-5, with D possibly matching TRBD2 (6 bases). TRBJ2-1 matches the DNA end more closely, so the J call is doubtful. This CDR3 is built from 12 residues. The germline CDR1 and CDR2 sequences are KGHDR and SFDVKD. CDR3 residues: CATSDMAGTQFF. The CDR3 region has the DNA TGTGCCACCAGTGACATGGCGGGGACCCAGTTCTTC.

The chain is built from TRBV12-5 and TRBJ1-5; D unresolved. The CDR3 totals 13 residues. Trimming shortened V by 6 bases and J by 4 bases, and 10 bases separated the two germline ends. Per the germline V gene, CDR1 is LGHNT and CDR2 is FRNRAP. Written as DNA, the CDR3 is TGTGCTAGTGGCTCCCTGGGGAATCAGCCCCAGCATTTT. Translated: CASGSLGNQPQHF.